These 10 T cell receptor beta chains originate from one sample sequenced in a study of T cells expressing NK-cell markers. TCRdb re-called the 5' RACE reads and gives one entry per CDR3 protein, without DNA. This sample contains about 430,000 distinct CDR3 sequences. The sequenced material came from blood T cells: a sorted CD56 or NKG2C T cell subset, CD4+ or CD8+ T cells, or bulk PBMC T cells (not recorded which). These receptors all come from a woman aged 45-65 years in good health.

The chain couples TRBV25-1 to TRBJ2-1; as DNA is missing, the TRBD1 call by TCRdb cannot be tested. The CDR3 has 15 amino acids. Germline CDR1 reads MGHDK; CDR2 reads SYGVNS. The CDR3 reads CASSELVGAYNEQFF. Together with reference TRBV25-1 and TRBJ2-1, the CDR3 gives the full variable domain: EADIYQTPRYLVIGTGKKITLECSQTMGHDKMYWYQQDPGMELHLIHYSYGVNSTEKGDLSSESTVSRIRTEHFPLTLESARPSHTSQYLCASSELVGAYNEQFFGPGTRLTVL.

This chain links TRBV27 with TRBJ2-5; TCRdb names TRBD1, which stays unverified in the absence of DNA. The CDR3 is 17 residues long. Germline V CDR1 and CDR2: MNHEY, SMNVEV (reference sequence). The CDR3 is CASSLSTVFSLKETQYF.

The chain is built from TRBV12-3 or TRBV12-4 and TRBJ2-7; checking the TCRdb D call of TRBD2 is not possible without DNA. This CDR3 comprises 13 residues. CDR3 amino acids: CASSPREDVEQYF.

CDR3 sequence reads: CASSTGLTNTGELFF. V is TRBV7-9 and J is TRBJ2-2. Germline CDR1 is SEHNR and CDR2 is FQNEAQ (reference sequence). This CDR3 has 15 amino acids.

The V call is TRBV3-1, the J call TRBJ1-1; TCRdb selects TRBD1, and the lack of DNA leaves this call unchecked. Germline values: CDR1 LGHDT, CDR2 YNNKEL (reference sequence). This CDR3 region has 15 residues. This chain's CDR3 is CASSPGTGGNTEAFF.

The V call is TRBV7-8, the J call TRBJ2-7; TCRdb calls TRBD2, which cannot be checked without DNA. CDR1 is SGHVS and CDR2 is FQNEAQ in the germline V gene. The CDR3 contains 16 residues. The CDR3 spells CASRYEIAGGSYEQYF.

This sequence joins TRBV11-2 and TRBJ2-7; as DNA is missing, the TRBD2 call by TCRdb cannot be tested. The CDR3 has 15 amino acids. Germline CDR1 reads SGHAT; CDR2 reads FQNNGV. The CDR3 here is CASSLRLAGDYEQYF. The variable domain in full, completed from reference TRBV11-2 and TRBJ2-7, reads EAGVAQSPRYKIIEKRQSVAFWCNPISGHATLYWYQQILGQGPKLLIQFQNNGVVDDSQLPKDRFSAERLKGVDSTLKIQPAKLEDSAVYLCASSLRLAGDYEQYFGPGTRLTVT.

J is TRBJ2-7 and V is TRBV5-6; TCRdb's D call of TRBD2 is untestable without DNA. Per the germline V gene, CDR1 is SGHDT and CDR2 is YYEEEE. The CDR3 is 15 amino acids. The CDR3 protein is CASSLLGTPPNEQYF.

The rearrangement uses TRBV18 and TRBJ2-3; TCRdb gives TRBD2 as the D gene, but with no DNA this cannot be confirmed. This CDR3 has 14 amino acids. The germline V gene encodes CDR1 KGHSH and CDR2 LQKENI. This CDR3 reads CASSPLGTTDTQYF. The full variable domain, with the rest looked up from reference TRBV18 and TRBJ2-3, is NAGVMQNPRHLVRRRGQEARLRCSPMKGHSHVYWYRQLPEEGLKFMVYLQKENIIDESGMPKERFSAEFPKEGPSILRIQQVVRGDSAAYFCASSPLGTTDTQYFGPGTRLTVL.

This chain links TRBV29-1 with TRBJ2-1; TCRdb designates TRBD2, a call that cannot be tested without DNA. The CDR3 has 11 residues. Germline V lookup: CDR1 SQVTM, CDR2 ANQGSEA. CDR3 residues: CSVALTGEQFF.